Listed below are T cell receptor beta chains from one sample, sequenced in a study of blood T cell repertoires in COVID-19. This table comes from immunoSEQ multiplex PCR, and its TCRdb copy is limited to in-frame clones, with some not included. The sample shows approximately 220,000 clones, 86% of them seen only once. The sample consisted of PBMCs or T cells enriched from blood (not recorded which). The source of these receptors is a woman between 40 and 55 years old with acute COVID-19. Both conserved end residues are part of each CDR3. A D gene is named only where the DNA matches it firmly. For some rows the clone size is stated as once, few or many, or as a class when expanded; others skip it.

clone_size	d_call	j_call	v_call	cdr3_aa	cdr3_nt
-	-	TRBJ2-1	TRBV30	CAWSESGDGEQFF	TGTGCCTGGAGTGAATCAGGGGACGGTGAGCAGTTCTTC
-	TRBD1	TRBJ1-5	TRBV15	CATSRDGAGGSQPQHF	TGTGCCACCAGCAGAGATGGGGCAGGGGGTAGTCAGCCCCAGCATTTT
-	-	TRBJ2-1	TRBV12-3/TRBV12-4	CASSYGSTEQFF	TGTGCCAGCAGTTACGGGTCAACTGAGCAGTTCTTC
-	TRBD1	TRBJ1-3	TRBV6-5	CASSKDRGDTIYF	TGTGCCAGCAGCAAGGACAGGGGGGACACCATATATTTT
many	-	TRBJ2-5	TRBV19	CASSIRAGADRETQYF	TGTGCCAGTAGTATACGCGCAGGGGCTGACCGAGAGACCCAGTACTTC
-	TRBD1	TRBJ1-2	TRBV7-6	CASSQGQGAGYGYTF	TGTGCCAGCAGCCAGGGACAGGGGGCAGGCTATGGCTACACCTTC
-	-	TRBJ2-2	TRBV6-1	CASSEAPIVVGRNTGELFF	TGTGCCAGCAGTGAAGCGCCGATAGTAGTAGGGAGGAACACCGGGGAGCTGTTTTTT
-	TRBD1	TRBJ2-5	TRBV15	CATSGLTGPETQYF	TGTGCCACCAGCGGACTGACAGGGCCAGAGACCCAGTACTTC
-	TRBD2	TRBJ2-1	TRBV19	CASSVLAGIGGQFF	TGTGCCAGTAGTGTCCTAGCGGGGATAGGCGGGCAGTTCTTC
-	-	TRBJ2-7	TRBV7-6	CASSLGLLAREQYF	TGTGCCAGCAGCTTAGGGTTGCTTGCTAGAGAGCAGTACTTC
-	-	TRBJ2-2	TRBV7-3	CASSPDSQRELFF	TGTGCCAGCAGCCCCGACTCGCAGAGGGAGCTGTTTTTT
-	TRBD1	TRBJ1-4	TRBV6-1	CASSETVGGNEKLFF	TGTGCCAGCAGTGAAACGGTAGGGGGCAATGAAAAACTGTTTTTT
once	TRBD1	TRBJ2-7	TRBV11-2	CASSLDGRGPYEQYF	TGTGCCAGCAGCTTAGATGGCAGGGGGCCCTACGAGCAGTACTTC
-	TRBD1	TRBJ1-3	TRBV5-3	CARTGPRGRAGRSGNTIYF	TGTGCCAGAACCGGTCCTAGGGGGCGCGCAGGTAGGTCTGGAAACACCATATATTTT
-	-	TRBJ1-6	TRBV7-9	CASSSADSPLHF	TGTGCCAGCAGCTCAGCCGATTCACCCCTCCACTTT
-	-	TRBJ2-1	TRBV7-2	CASSVGQGSFPADNEQFF	TGTGCCAGCAGCGTCGGCCAAGGTTCCTTCCCAGCGGACAATGAGCAGTTCTTC
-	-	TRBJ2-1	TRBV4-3	CASSQEIGGVEQFF	TGCGCCAGCAGCCAAGAGATTGGAGGGGTTGAGCAGTTCTTC
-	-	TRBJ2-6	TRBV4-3	CASSQDLGGSGANVLTF	TGCGCCAGCAGCCAAGACCTAGGGGGCTCTGGGGCCAACGTCCTGACTTTC
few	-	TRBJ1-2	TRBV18	CASSPREHTAYGYTF	TGTGCCAGCTCACCACGGGAGCATACCGCTTATGGCTACACCTTC
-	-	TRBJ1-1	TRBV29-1	CSVVGQGNTEAFF	TGCAGCGTTGTAGGTCAGGGGAACACTGAAGCTTTCTTT
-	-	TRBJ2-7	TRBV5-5	CASSGNLRVHEQYF	TGTGCCAGCAGCGGAAACCTCAGGGTCCACGAGCAGTACTTC
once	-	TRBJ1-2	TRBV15	CATSVKHTSAGYTF	TGTGCCACCAGCGTTAAACATACCTCCGCTGGCTACACCTTC